This T cell receptor beta chain was obtained from a study of blood T cell repertoires in COVID-19. The CDR3 spans 15 residues. Germline CDR1 reads LGHNA; CDR2 reads YSLEER. The V and J ends lost 5 bases and 3 bases, in that order; junction bases with no gene match: 6. Assay used: immunoSEQ multiplex PCR; TCRdb lists only in-frame clones, some missing. The sample includes 410,000 or so clones, approximately 91% seen only once; the top ten take approximately 1.5%. The sequence derives from a woman aged 40 to 50 with COVID-19, enrolled during active disease. The chain links TRBV4-3 to TRBJ2-2; 7 bases are a match to TRBD1. The sequencing input was peripheral blood. The CDR3 reads CASSFRDSHTGELFF. The CDR3 DNA reads as TGCGCCAGCAGCTTCCGGGACAGTCACACCGGGGAGCTGTTTTTT.